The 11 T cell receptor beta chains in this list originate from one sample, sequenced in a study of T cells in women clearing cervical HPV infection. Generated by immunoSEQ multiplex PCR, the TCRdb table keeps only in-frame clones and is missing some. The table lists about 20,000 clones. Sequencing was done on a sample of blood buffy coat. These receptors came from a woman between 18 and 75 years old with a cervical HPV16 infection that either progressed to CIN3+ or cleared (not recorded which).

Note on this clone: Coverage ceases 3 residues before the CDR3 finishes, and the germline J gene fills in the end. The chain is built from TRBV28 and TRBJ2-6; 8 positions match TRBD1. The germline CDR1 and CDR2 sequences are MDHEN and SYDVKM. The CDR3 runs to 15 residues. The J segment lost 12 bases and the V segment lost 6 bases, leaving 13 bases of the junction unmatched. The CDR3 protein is CASRKPGGAPGVLTF. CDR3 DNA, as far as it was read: TGTGCCAGCAGAAAACCAGGGGGCGCCCCGGGCGTC.

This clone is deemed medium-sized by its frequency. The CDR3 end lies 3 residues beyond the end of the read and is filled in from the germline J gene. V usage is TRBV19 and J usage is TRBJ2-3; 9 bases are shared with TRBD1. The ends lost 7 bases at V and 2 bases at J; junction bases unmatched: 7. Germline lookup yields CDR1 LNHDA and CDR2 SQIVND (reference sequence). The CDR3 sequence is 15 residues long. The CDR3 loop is CASKQGARTTDTQYF. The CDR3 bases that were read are TGTGCCAGTAAACAGGGGGCAAGAACCACAGATACG.

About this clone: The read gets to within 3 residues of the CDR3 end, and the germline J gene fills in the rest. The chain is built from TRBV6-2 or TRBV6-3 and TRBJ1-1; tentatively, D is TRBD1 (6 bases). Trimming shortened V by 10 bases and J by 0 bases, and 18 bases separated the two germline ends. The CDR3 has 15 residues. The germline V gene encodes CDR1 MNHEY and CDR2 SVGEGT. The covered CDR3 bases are TGTGCCACAAGGGACACCAAATCCATGAACACTGAA. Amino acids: CATRDTKSMNTE. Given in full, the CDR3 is CATRDTKSMNTEAFF.

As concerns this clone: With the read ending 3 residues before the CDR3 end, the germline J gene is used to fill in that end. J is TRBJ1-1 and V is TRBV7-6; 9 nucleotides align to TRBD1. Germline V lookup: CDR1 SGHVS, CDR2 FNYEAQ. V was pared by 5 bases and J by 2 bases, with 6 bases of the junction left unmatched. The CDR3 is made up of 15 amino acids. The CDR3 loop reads CASSQGQGRNTEAFF. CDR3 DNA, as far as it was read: TGTGCCAGCAGCCAGGGACAGGGACGAAACACTGAA.

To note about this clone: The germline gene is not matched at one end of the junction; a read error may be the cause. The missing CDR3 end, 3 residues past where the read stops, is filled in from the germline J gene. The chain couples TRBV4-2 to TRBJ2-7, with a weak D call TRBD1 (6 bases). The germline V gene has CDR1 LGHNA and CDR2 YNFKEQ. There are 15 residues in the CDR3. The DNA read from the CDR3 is TGCGCCAGCAGCCTAAGAGTACAGGGTAGTTACGAG. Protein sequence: CASSLRVQGSYE. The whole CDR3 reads CASSLRVQGSYEQYF.

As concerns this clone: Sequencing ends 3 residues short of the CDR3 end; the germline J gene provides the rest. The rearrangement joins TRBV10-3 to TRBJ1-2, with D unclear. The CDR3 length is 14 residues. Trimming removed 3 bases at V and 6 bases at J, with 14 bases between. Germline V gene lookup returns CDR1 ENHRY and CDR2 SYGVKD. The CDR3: CAISDPGSQDGYTF. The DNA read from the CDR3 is TGTGCCATCAGTGACCCAGGCTCCCAGGATGGC.

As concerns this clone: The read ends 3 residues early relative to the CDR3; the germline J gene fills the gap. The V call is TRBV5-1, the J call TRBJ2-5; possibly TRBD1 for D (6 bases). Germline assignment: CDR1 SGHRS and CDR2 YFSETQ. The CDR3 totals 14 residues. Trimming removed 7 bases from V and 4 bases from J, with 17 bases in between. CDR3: CASARGHPGETQYF. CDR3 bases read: TGCGCCAGCGCCAGGGGCCACCCTGGAGAGACC.

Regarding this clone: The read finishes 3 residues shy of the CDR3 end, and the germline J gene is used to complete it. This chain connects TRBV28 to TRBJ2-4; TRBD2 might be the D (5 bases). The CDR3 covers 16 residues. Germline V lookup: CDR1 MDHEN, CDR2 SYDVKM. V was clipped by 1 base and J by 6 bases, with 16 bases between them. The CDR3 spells CASSLFRRGQGNIQYF. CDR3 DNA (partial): TGTGCCAGCAGTTTATTTCGTCGCGGGCAAGGAAACATT.

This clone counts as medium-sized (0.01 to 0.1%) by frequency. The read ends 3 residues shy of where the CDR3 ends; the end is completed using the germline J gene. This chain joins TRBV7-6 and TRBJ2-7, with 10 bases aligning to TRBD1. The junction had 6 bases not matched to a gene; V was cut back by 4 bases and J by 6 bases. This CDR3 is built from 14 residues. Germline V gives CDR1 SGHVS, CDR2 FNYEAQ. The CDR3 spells CASSWGTGAVEQYF. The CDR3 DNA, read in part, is TGTGCCAGCAGCTGGGGGACAGGGGCTGTCGAG.

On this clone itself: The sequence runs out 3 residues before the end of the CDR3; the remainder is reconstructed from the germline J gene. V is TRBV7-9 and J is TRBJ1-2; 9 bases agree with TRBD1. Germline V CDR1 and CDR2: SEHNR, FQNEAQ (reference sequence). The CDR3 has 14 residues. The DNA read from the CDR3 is TGTGCCAGCAGGCCGGGACAGGGAGGATGGGGC. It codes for CASRPGQGGWG. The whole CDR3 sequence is CASRPGQGGWGYTF.

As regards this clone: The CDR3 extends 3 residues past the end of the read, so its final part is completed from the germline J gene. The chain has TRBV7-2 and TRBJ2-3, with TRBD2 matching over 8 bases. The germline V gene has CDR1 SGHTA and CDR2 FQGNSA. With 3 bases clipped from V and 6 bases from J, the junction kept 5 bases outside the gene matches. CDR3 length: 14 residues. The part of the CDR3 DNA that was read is TGTGCCAGCAGCTTTAGCGGGGACGGGGATACG. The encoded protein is CASSFSGDGDT. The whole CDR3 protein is CASSFSGDGDTQYF.